The next 21 T cell receptor beta chains were all read from a single sample in a study of cytomegalovirus exposure and HLA in healthy donors. The PCR had 60 Vbeta and 13 Jbeta primers. The table came from immunoSEQ multiplex PCR; TCRdb's copy has only in-frame clones and leaves some out. The repertoire holds about 140,000 clones, roughly 70% seen once, with about 4.5% in the top ten. Specimen: PBMCs. Every receptor here comes from a man aged 55 to 70 in good health and CMV-seronegative.

The V gene is TRBV5-1, the J gene TRBJ2-2; TRBD1 matches 7 bases. The CDR3 has 15 residues. Germline lookup yields CDR1 SGHRS and CDR2 YFSETQ. The trim removed 5 bases at V and 1 base at J, leaving 5 bases unmatched. The CDR3: CASSFGTVNTGELFF. In nucleotides, the CDR3 is TGCGCCAGCAGTTTTGGGACAGTGAACACCGGGGAGCTGTTTTTT.

The rearrangement links TRBV5-1 to TRBJ1-1; D possibly corresponds to TRBD1 (5 bases). This CDR3 region has 14 residues. Germline CDR1 SGHRS, CDR2 YFSETQ. Between the trimmed V and J ends, which lost 0 bases and 8 bases, there was a span of 14 bases. CDR3 amino acids: CASSLDPQEGEAFF. CDR3 nucleotides: TGCGCCAGCAGCTTGGACCCGCAGGAGGGGGAAGCTTTCTTT.

This clone came up once. The chain carries TRBV6-1 and TRBJ2-1; 11 nucleotides match TRBD1. V was pared by 5 bases and J by 8 bases, with 8 bases of the junction left unmatched. The CDR3 is 15 amino acids. CDR1 and CDR2 from the germline V gene are MNHNS and SASEGT. CDR3 in amino acids: CASSPIGTGGYEQFF. The DNA of the CDR3 is TGTGCCAGCAGTCCAATCGGGACAGGGGGTTATGAGCAGTTCTTC.

V usage is TRBV27 and J usage is TRBJ1-2; 8 nucleotides align to TRBD1. After removal of 6 bases from V and 3 bases from J, the junction contained 18 bases not matched to a gene. This CDR3 region has 18 residues. Per germline, CDR1 MNHEY and CDR2 SMNVEV (reference sequence). The CDR3 DNA follows: TGTGCCAGCAGCCCTGCAGGGGGCGGGGGGGCCACCCACTATGGCTACACCTTC. Amino acid sequence: CASSPAGGGGATHYGYTF.

The chain joins TRBV6-5 to TRBJ2-5, with 8 bases identical to TRBD2. The CDR3 runs 15 residues. CDR1 and CDR2 from the germline V gene are MNHEY and SVGAGI. The junction had 7 bases not matched to a gene; V was cut back by 7 bases and J by 0 bases. The CDR3: CASKGTSGYQETQYF. The CDR3 region has the DNA TGTGCCAGCAAGGGAACTAGCGGTTACCAAGAGACCCAGTACTTC.

J is TRBJ1-1 and V is TRBV9, with D unclear. The CDR3 length is 15 residues. Germline loops: CDR1 SGDLS, CDR2 YYNGEE. Trimming stripped 0 bases from V and 1 base from J, with 10 bases between. For the CDR3, the DNA is TGTGCCAGCAGCGTAGATCCGGGATCGAACACTGAAGCTTTCTTT. Translation gives CASSVDPGSNTEAFF.

The chain carries TRBV11-3 and TRBJ2-1; 7 bases map to TRBD2. Germline CDR1 and CDR2: SGHNT and YENEEA. The V and J ends lost 5 bases and 7 bases, in that order; junction bases with no gene match: 8. The CDR3 consists of 14 residues. DNA for the CDR3: TGTGCCAGCAGCCCCCGGGGAGGGATAAATGAGCAGTTCTTC. Its translation is CASSPRGGINEQFF.

The V gene is TRBV28, the J gene TRBJ2-7; weak D call: TRBD2 (5 bases). Germline CDR1 is MDHEN and CDR2 is SYDVKM. The CDR3 runs 14 residues. Trimming removed 5 bases from V and 2 bases from J, with 13 bases in between. In DNA, the CDR3 is TGTGCCAGCAGTCCTCCCGGACTTACCTACGAGCAGTACTTC. This encodes CASSPPGLTYEQYF.

The J gene is TRBJ2-3, the V gene TRBV13; 8 bases align to TRBD1. Germline CDR1 PRHDT, CDR2 FYEKMQ (reference sequence). The CDR3 totals 15 residues. The V and J ends lost 5 bases and 2 bases, in that order; junction bases with no gene match: 6. This CDR3 is CASSQGAGNTDTQYF. The CDR3 DNA reads as TGTGCCAGCAGCCAGGGGGCAGGGAACACAGATACGCAGTATTTT.

J is TRBJ2-5 and V is TRBV6-5, with 7 positions matching TRBD2. The germline CDR1 and CDR2 sequences are MNHEY and SVGAGI. This CDR3 region has 14 residues. Unmatched junction bases numbered 2, after V lost 2 bases and J lost 2 bases. CDR3 sequence reads: CASSYEGLQETQYF. The DNA of the CDR3 is TGTGCCAGCAGTTACGAGGGACTACAAGAGACCCAGTACTTC.

The genes are TRBV19 and TRBJ1-5; weak D call: TRBD1 (5 bases). V was shortened by 5 bases and J by 4 bases, with 12 bases between the two germline ends. Germline lookup yields CDR1 LNHDA and CDR2 SQIVND (reference sequence). This CDR3 is 14 amino acids long. The CDR3: CASSLLRGNQPQHF. CDR3 coding DNA: TGTGCCAGTAGTCTTCTTCGGGGGAATCAGCCCCAGCATTTT.

The chain combines TRBV18 with TRBJ1-3; D is possibly TRBD1 (5 bases). CDR3 length equals 13 residues. Germline V lookup: CDR1 KGHSH, CDR2 LQKENI. Trimming stripped 5 bases from V and 0 bases from J, with 5 bases between. Here the CDR3 reads CASSDSSGNTIYF. CDR3 coding DNA: TGTGCCAGCTCAGACAGCTCTGGAAACACCATATATTTT.

V is TRBV5-1 and J is TRBJ1-2; 10 bases map to TRBD1. Germline V gene lookup returns CDR1 SGHRS and CDR2 YFSETQ. V gave up 3 bases and J gave up 6 bases; unmatched junction bases: 2. There are 13 residues in the CDR3. DNA of the CDR3: TGCGCCAGCAGCTCGACAGGGGGCGATGGCTACACCTTC. Translation: CASSSTGGDGYTF.

The chain combines TRBV28 with TRBJ1-4; 10 positions match TRBD1. J was trimmed by 8 bases and V by 4 bases; bases with no gene match: 10. The CDR3 has 16 residues. Looked up from germline, CDR1 is MDHEN and CDR2 is SYDVKM. CDR3 nucleotide sequence: TGTGCCAGCAGTTCCCGGGGGACAGGGGCTAGGGAAAAACTGTTTTTT. Protein product: CASSSRGTGAREKLFF.

This clone came up a few times. The V gene is TRBV5-1, the J gene TRBJ2-3; D not certain. The CDR3 runs to 14 residues. The V gene's germline CDR1 is SGHRS and CDR2 YFSETQ. Trimming took 1 base from V and 0 from J, leaving 6 bases between them. The CDR3: CASSLTSSTDTQYF. CDR3 DNA: TGCGCCAGCAGCTTGACAAGTAGCACAGATACGCAGTATTTT.

The rearrangement joins TRBV7-3 to TRBJ2-2, with 8 bases fitting TRBD2. Germline loops: CDR1 SGHTA, CDR2 FQGTGA. The CDR3 consists of 17 residues. The V segment lost 1 base and the J segment 3 bases; nucleotides outside the gene matches: 7. In DNA form, the CDR3 reads TGTGCCAGCAGCTTAAACTCAGCGGGAGCGGACACCGGGGAGCTGTTTTTT. Translating gives CASSLNSAGADTGELFF.

The chain combines TRBV27 with TRBJ1-4; 7 bases are a match to TRBD1. This CDR3 is 14 amino acids long. V lost 5 bases and J lost 3; bases outside the gene matches: 3. The germline CDR1 and CDR2 sequences are MNHEY and SMNVEV (reference sequence). The CDR3, as DNA: TGTGCCAGCAGTCGGACAGGACCTAATGAAAAACTGTTTTTT. This translates into CASSRTGPNEKLFF.

The chain has TRBV7-9 and TRBJ2-7; D is possibly TRBD1 (6 bases). There are 16 residues in the CDR3. Germline values: CDR1 SEHNR, CDR2 FQNEAQ (reference sequence). V gave up 1 base and J gave up 0 bases, with 13 bases separating them. CDR3 amino acids: CASSLGGGYYSYEQYF. For the CDR3, the DNA is TGTGCCAGCAGCTTAGGTGGGGGCTACTACTCCTACGAGCAGTACTTC.

This clone was counted only a few times. The gene calls are TRBV6-5 and TRBJ2-7; 7 nucleotides agree with TRBD1. Unmatched junction bases numbered 6, after V lost 3 bases and J lost 4 bases. From germline, CDR1 is MNHEY and CDR2 SVGAGI. The CDR3 extends over 14 amino acids. The CDR3, as DNA: TGTGCCAGCAGTTATGTTAGACAGGGTTACGAGCAGTACTTC. Its protein product is CASSYVRQGYEQYF.

The chain joins TRBV30 to TRBJ2-7; D is perhaps TRBD1 (5 bases). Germline lookup yields CDR1 GTSNPN and CDR2 SVGIG (reference sequence). The V gene lost 8 bases and the J gene lost 2 bases, with 10 bases spanning the gap. The CDR3 extends over 11 amino acids. As DNA, the CDR3 is TGTGCCCAAAAACAGGCCTACGAGCAGTACTTC. Its translation: CAQKQAYEQYF.

The CDR3 here is CASSLDWTSDQFF. The CDR3, as DNA: TGTGCCAGCAGCTTGGACTGGACATCGGATCAGTTCTTC. The chain is built from TRBV5-6 and TRBJ2-1; possibly TRBD1 for D (5 bases). Trimming took 0 bases from V and 13 from J, leaving 14 bases between them. This CDR3 contains 13 residues. In germline, CDR1 is SGHDT, CDR2 YYEEEE.